This T cell receptor beta chain originates from a study of cytomegalovirus exposure and HLA in healthy donors. Findings and caveats of the study: There were some public TCRs occurring in many donors, but most TCR sequences were rare. Subsequent analysis showed first-cohort TCR clusters tending to co-occur in some 120 validation repertoires.

TCRdb's table, derived via immunoSEQ multiplex PCR, lists solely in-frame clones and lacks some. The sample records under 300,000 clones, 90% being singletons. A remark on this clone: No antigen is known for it.

The specimen sequenced was PBMCs. The TCR originated in a woman aged 18-29 years in good health and CMV-seronegative.

The CDR3 here is CASSLQGDFNSYEQYF. Written as DNA, the CDR3 is TGCGCCAGCAGCTTACAGGGGGATTTTAACTCCTACGAGCAGTACTTC. The chain is built from TRBV5-1 and TRBJ2-7, with 8 positions matching TRBD1. V lost 2 bases, J lost 0 bases, and 7 bases stayed unmatched. The CDR3 covers 16 residues. Germline assignment: CDR1 SGHRS and CDR2 YFSETQ.